The rows below give T cell receptor beta chains drawn from one sample of a study of identical twins. TCRdb reanalysed the 5' RACE reads using MiXCR and keeps one entry per CDR3 protein. The sample shows about 810,000 distinct CDR3 sequences, approximately 13% of them seen only once. This same sample was also taken into another study, of yellow fever vaccine responses in identical twins.

What was sequenced was PBMCs. Every receptor here comes from a woman under 30 in good health. Both conserved end residues are part of each CDR3. A D gene is named only where the DNA matches it firmly. Some rows have no size entry. The others give once, few or many, or a class for an expanded clone.

D gene | J gene | V gene | clone size | CDR3 protein | CDR3 DNA
. | TRBJ2-1 | TRBV20-1 | few | CSAKFQTEQFF | TGCAGTGCCAAGTTCCAGACTGAGCAGTTCTTC
TRBD2 | TRBJ2-1 | TRBV20-1 | . | CSAPRGLAANEQFF | TGCAGTGCTCCAAGGGGACTAGCAGCCAATGAGCAGTTCTTC
. | TRBJ2-2 | TRBV5-1 | . | CASSPGVPNTGELFF | TGCGCCAGCAGCCCAGGGGTCCCGAACACCGGGGAGCTGTTTTTT
. | TRBJ2-3 | TRBV3-1 | . | CACSPGPRRASRGDTQYF | TGTGCCTGCAGCCCCGGTCCTAGGAGGGCCTCAAGGGGGGATACGCAGTATTTT
. | TRBJ1-2 | TRBV12-3/TRBV12-4 | few | CASGASPGYTF | TGTGCCAGCGGGGCGAGCCCTGGCTACACCTTC
. | TRBJ2-7 | TRBV10-2 | few | CASGDPSYEQYF | TGCGCCAGCGGGGACCCCTCCTACGAGCAGTACTTC
. | TRBJ2-1 | TRBV4-1 | . | CASSQVGVAADEQFF | TGCGCCAGCAGCCAAGTGGGGGTGGCGGCGGATGAGCAGTTCTTC
. | TRBJ2-1 | TRBV9 | . | CASSVAGANEQFF | TGTGCCAGCAGCGTAGCAGGGGCCAATGAGCAGTTCTTC
. | TRBJ1-2 | TRBV20-1 | . | CSARDDSGVCTF | TGCAGTGCTAGAGATGACAGCGGAGTTTGCACCTTC
TRBD1 | TRBJ2-5 | TRBV6-1 | few | CASSPGTGYRETQYF | TGTGCCAGCAGCCCAGGGACAGGGTACCGAGAGACCCAGTACTTC
. | TRBJ2-2 | TRBV5-1 | . | CASSLVPDGGELFF | TGCGCCAGCAGCTTGGTTCCCGACGGCGGGGAGCTGTTTTTT
TRBD1 | TRBJ2-7 | TRBV7-8 | few | CASSTGQGRSYEQYF | TGTGCCAGCAGTACCGGACAGGGTCGCTCCTACGAGCAGTACTTC
. | TRBJ2-7 | TRBV7-9 | many | CASSPGHPYEQYF | TGTGCCAGCAGCCCCGGACATCCCTACGAGCAGTACTTC
TRBD1 | TRBJ2-1 | TRBV5-6 | few | CASSLSPTGALGNEQFF | TGTGCCAGCAGCTTGTCCCCTACAGGGGCCCTTGGCAATGAGCAGTTCTTC
TRBD1 | TRBJ2-3 | TRBV28 | once | CASSSLRDRERPDTQYF | TGTGCCAGCAGTTCTCTAAGGGACAGGGAGCGGCCAGATACGCAGTATTTT
. | TRBJ2-3 | TRBV2 | few | CASSPLRSTDTQYF | TGTGCCAGCAGCCCTCTCCGGAGCACAGATACGCAGTATTTT
TRBD1 | TRBJ2-5 | TRBV27 | . | CASSNRQGAGTQYF | TGTGCCAGCAGTAACCGACAGGGTGCCGGGACCCAGTACTTC
TRBD1 | TRBJ2-3 | TRBV24-1 | many | CATSDLGTDTRTPRTDTQYF | TGTGCCACCAGTGACCTCGGGACAGACACCCGAACACCCCGCACAGATACGCAGTATTTT
. | TRBJ1-1 | TRBV5-5 | few | CASSFSSARAEAFF | TGTGCCAGCAGCTTTTCGTCAGCCCGGGCTGAAGCTTTCTTT
. | TRBJ2-7 | TRBV10-1 | . | CASSHDRLQYF | TGCGCCAGCAGTCACGACAGATTGCAGTACTTC